Presented here are 21 T cell receptor beta chains from one specimen sequenced in a study of blood T cell repertoires in COVID-19. Measured with immunoSEQ multiplex PCR; TCRdb has only the in-frame clones, and not every one. The sample holds tens of thousands of clones, around 84% seen once. What was sequenced was peripheral blood. Receptor source: a man aged 50 to 60 with active COVID-19.

This chain joins TRBV6-5 and TRBJ1-5; 9 bases line up with TRBD1. Trimming removed 6 bases from V and 2 bases from J; junction bases left unmatched: 5. The CDR3 has 15 amino acids. Germline CDR1 and CDR2: MNHEY and SVGAGI. In nucleotides, the CDR3 is TGTGCCAGCAGCTTAACAGGGGGCGGCAATCAGCCCCAGCATTTT. Amino acids: CASSLTGGGNQPQHF.

The chain combines TRBV20-1 with TRBJ1-1; no firm D call. The CDR3 has 11 residues. The V end lost 6 bases, the J end lost 5 bases, and 10 bases lay between the germline ends. Germline V gene sequence: CDR1 DFQATT, CDR2 SNEGSKA (reference sequence). The CDR3 nucleotides read TGCAGTGCCCCCGACGGGACTGAAGCTTTCTTT. Protein product: CSAPDGTEAFF.

V and J are TRBV9 and TRBJ2-5; perhaps TRBD2 as D (6 bases). From germline, CDR1 is SGDLS and CDR2 YYNGEE. There are 15 residues in the CDR3. V was clipped by 1 base and J by 5 bases, with 15 bases between them. This CDR3 reads CASSVSGRRGETQYF. DNA for the CDR3: TGTGCCAGCAGCGTAAGCGGGCGTCGTGGGGAGACCCAGTACTTC.

V and J are TRBV4-1 and TRBJ1-1, with D uncertain. The CDR3 has 14 residues. Germline V gives CDR1 MGHRA, CDR2 YSYEKL. V shed 1 base and J shed 8 bases, with 14 bases lying between them. This chain's CDR3 is CASSQAWGEREAFF. CDR3 coding DNA: TGCGCCAGCAGCCAAGCGTGGGGAGAGAGGGAAGCTTTCTTT.

This chain links TRBV5-5 with TRBJ2-7; possible D gene TRBD1, 5 bases. There are 13 residues in the CDR3. Germline loops: CDR1 SGHKS, CDR2 YYEKEE (reference sequence). V shed 2 bases and J shed 6 bases, with 12 bases lying between them. CDR3 region: CASSFDRPTEQYF. CDR3 DNA sequence: TGTGCCAGCAGCTTCGACAGACCTACCGAGCAGTACTTC.

V gene TRBV6-6 combines with J gene TRBJ2-7; D is unclear. The V end lost 2 bases, the J end lost 2 bases, and 10 bases lay between the germline ends. The CDR3 has 14 amino acids. The germline gives CDR1 MNHNY, CDR2 SVGAGI (reference sequence). This chain's CDR3 is CASSYGFEAYEQYF. CDR3 DNA sequence: TGTGCCAGCAGTTACGGTTTTGAGGCCTACGAGCAGTACTTC.

The V and J genes are TRBV7-9 and TRBJ2-7; the match to TRBD1 covers 10 bases. The CDR3 length is 15 residues. Unmatched junction bases numbered 5, after V lost 4 bases and J lost 2 bases. Germline lookup yields CDR1 SEHNR and CDR2 FQNEAQ (reference sequence). The CDR3 DNA sequence: TGTGCCAGCAGCTCCGGGACAGGGGACGCCTACGAGCAGTACTTC. Protein product: CASSSGTGDAYEQYF.

This clone was seen once. V and J are TRBV29-1 and TRBJ2-3; 7 bases line up with TRBD1. The J segment lost 0 bases and the V segment lost 7 bases, leaving 7 bases of the junction unmatched. Looked up from germline, CDR1 is SQVTM and CDR2 is ANQGSEA. The CDR3 loop spans 14 amino acids. CDR3 loop: CSGRTGASTDTQYF. The CDR3 DNA sequence: TGCAGCGGCCGGACAGGAGCTAGCACAGATACGCAGTATTTT.

CDR3 sequence reads: CASSLAGVNTEAFF. Written as DNA, the CDR3 is TGTGCCAGCAGCTTAGCAGGGGTCAACACTGAAGCTTTCTTT. The rearrangement links TRBV7-9 to TRBJ1-1, with a possible D match to TRBD1 (5 bases). The germline V and J ends were trimmed by 0 bases and 2 bases, with 7 bases remaining between them. Germline V gene lookup returns CDR1 SEHNR and CDR2 FQNEAQ (reference sequence). The CDR3 loop spans 14 amino acids.

This clone was seen only a few times. The V call is TRBV6-5, the J call TRBJ2-2; D uncertain. This CDR3 has 13 residues. Trimming removed 5 bases at V and 6 bases at J, with 10 bases between. Looked up from germline, CDR1 is MNHEY and CDR2 is SVGAGI. CDR3: CASSPWQPGELFF. DNA of the CDR3: TGTGCCAGCAGTCCATGGCAACCCGGGGAGCTGTTTTTT.

This sequence joins TRBV28 and TRBJ1-6, with 8 bases aligning to TRBD1. The CDR3 spans 15 residues. V dropped 3 bases and J dropped 8; count of bases not matched to a gene: 6. Germline V gives CDR1 MDHEN, CDR2 SYDVKM. The CDR3 DNA reads TGTGCCAGCAGTTTGGAGACAGGGGTTTATTCACCCCTCCACTTT. It translates to CASSLETGVYSPLHF.

This clone was seen only once. V usage is TRBV24-1 and J usage is TRBJ2-4; TRBD1 matches 7 bases. The V segment lost 3 bases and the J segment 0 bases; nucleotides outside the gene matches: 1. CDR1 KGHDR and CDR2 SFDVKD come from the germline V gene. The CDR3 sequence is 15 residues long. The CDR3 sequence: CATSDNRGAKNIQYF. The DNA of the CDR3 is TGTGCCACCAGTGATAACAGGGGAGCCAAAAACATTCAGTACTTC.

The table lists this clone with a few counts. This chain links TRBV19 with TRBJ1-1; weak D call: TRBD1 (5 bases). The germline V gene has CDR1 LNHDA and CDR2 SQIVND (reference sequence). V was shortened by 6 bases and J by 2 bases, with 16 bases between the two germline ends. The CDR3 loop spans 15 amino acids. The CDR3 spells CASSTKGSGNTEAFF. The CDR3 DNA reads as TGTGCCAGTAGCACTAAGGGGTCGGGTAACACTGAAGCTTTCTTT. Full variable domain (rest looked up from reference TRBV19 and TRBJ1-1): DGGITQSPKYLFRKEGQNVTLSCEQNLNHDAMYWYRQDPGQGLRLIYYSQIVNDFQKGDIAEGYSVSREKKESFPLTVTSAQKNPTAFYLCASSTKGSGNTEAFFGQGTRLTVV.

The chain combines TRBV28 with TRBJ2-5; maybe TRBD2 (7 bases). The CDR3 spans 13 residues. Germline V CDR1 and CDR2: MDHEN, SYDVKM. Trimming took 9 bases from V and 5 from J, leaving 16 bases between them. The CDR3 reads CASEKGGVETQYF. The CDR3 bases are TGTGCCAGTGAGAAGGGGGGGGTTGAGACCCAGTACTTC.

V and J are TRBV11-2 and TRBJ2-3; TRBD2 aligns across 11 bases. Germline loops: CDR1 SGHAT, CDR2 FQNNGV. With V trimmed by 6 bases and J by 5 bases, 10 bases remained unmatched. This CDR3 is 16 amino acids long. This CDR3 is CASRPLAGGPKDTQYF. The CDR3 DNA follows: TGTGCCAGCAGGCCTCTAGCGGGGGGCCCCAAAGATACGCAGTATTTT.

The chain uses TRBV13 and TRBJ1-1, with TRBD1 identical over 11 bases. V shed 4 bases, J shed 5 bases, and the junction held 3 bases outside the gene matches. CDR3 size: 14 residues. Germline-derived CDR1 and CDR2 are PRHDT and FYEKMQ (reference sequence). CDR3 in amino acids: CASSSGQGATEAFF. The CDR3 DNA reads TGTGCCAGCAGCTCCGGACAGGGGGCAACTGAAGCTTTCTTT. The whole variable domain, remainder taken from reference TRBV13 and TRBJ1-1, is AAGVIQSPRHLIKEKRETATLKCYPIPRHDTVYWYQQGPGQDPQFLISFYEKMQSDKGSIPDRFSAQQFSDYHSELNMSSLELGDSALYFCASSSGQGATEAFFGQGTRLTVV.

The chain uses TRBV6-6 and TRBJ2-5, with 7 bases aligning to TRBD2. Germline loops: CDR1 MNHNY, CDR2 SVGAGI (reference sequence). The CDR3 contains 12 residues. V dropped 10 bases and J dropped 2; count of bases not matched to a gene: 4. In nucleotides, the CDR3 is TGTGCCACGGGGGGTAGACAAGAGACCCAGTACTTC. Translated: CATGGRQETQYF.

The V gene is TRBV19, the J gene TRBJ2-7; possible D gene TRBD2, 7 bases. The CDR3 has 16 amino acids. CDR1 is LNHDA and CDR2 is SQIVND in the germline V gene (reference sequence). Trimming took 4 bases from V and 2 from J, leaving 18 bases between them. For the CDR3, the DNA is TGTGCCAGTAGTAGTGGTGGGGGGGCTTTCGCCTACGAGCAGTACTTC. This codes for CASSSGGGAFAYEQYF. The full variable domain, completed using reference TRBV19 and TRBJ2-7, is DGGITQSPKYLFRKEGQNVTLSCEQNLNHDAMYWYRQDPGQGLRLIYYSQIVNDFQKGDIAEGYSVSREKKESFPLTVTSAQKNPTAFYLCASSSGGGAFAYEQYFGPGTRLTVT.

This clone occurred a few times. The chain links TRBV13 to TRBJ2-5; 8 bases align to TRBD2. CDR1 and CDR2 from the germline V gene are PRHDT and FYEKMQ (reference sequence). The CDR3 loop spans 13 amino acids. The junction had 5 bases not matched to a gene; V was cut back by 6 bases and J by 5 bases. CDR3 in DNA: TGTGCCAGCAGGCTAGCGGGTGGGGAGACCCAGTACTTC. Its protein product is CASRLAGGETQYF. Using reference TRBV13 and TRBJ2-5 for the parts outside the CDR3, the full variable domain is AAGVIQSPRHLIKEKRETATLKCYPIPRHDTVYWYQQGPGQDPQFLISFYEKMQSDKGSIPDRFSAQQFSDYHSELNMSSLELGDSALYFCASRLAGGETQYFGPGTRLLVL.

This clone ranks as medium-sized. The chain uses TRBV11-2 and TRBJ1-3; possible D gene TRBD1, 5 bases. The length of the CDR3 is 14 residues. V gave up 4 bases and J gave up 3 bases, with 10 bases separating them. Germline V gene data show CDR1 as SGHAT and CDR2 as FQNNGV. The CDR3 sequence: CASSSMTDGNTIYF. The CDR3 nucleotides read TGTGCCAGCAGCTCAATGACAGATGGAAACACCATATATTTT. The full variable domain, with the rest looked up from reference TRBV11-2 and TRBJ1-3, is EAGVAQSPRYKIIEKRQSVAFWCNPISGHATLYWYQQILGQGPKLLIQFQNNGVVDDSQLPKDRFSAERLKGVDSTLKIQPAKLEDSAVYLCASSSMTDGNTIYFGEGSWLTVV.

This clone turned up a few times. The chain couples TRBV6-5 to TRBJ2-1; TRBD1 might be the D (6 bases). V was pared by 6 bases and J by 7 bases, with 16 bases between. The CDR3 spans 14 residues. Germline-derived CDR1 and CDR2 are MNHEY and SVGAGI. DNA for the CDR3: TGTGCCAGCAGCTCCCCATCAAGGGGGAATGAGCAGTTCTTC. Translation: CASSSPSRGNEQFF.